One T cell receptor beta chain is described in this entry. This clonotype was picked up a small number of times. Its antigen remains unidentified. No much larger clonotype is one base removed from it; base qualities were not supplied. This sample is drawn from a study of human T cells and chemical hapten exposure (dated by TCRdb to about 2021). Turning to the overall study: For sensitization, 2% DPC in acetone was applied to a 2 cm by 2 cm area of upper inner arm skin. Patients additionally received weekly therapeutic DPC doses to the scalp throughout the approximately 22-week study period. Patch testing on the upper back used Finn chambers containing 0.01% DPC, with scoring done after 6 days according to International Contact Dermatitis Research Group standards. The patient cohort, mostly female, included alopecia areata with under or over 50% scalp involvement, alopecia totalis and alopecia universalis. Libraries were pooled for sequencing, and per-sample TCR yields varied mainly because of small differences in library volumes within the pool. Peripheral blood TCR repertoire changes were tracked in vivo in alopecia patients during primary and secondary sensitization to the hapten diphenylcyclopropenone (DPC). Blood samples were taken from patients before sensitization (week 0) and then at 2, 6 and about 24 weeks after DPC sensitization. Twenty-nine alopecia patients provided blood for TCR sequencing at one to four time points (pre-sensitization, 2, 6 and 24 weeks). Paper-wide results and their limitations: Significantly more large CDR3 similarity clusters were formed by expanded TCRs than by pre-sensitization or healthy control sets, consistent with antigen-driven responses. Because all patients had alopecia, a presumed autoimmune disease, the immune response of the patients might differ from that of healthy individuals. After repeated subsampling, changes were observed in the strength of the expansion versus patch-test correlation and in the threshold at which the correlation became significant. DPC sensitization did not change how many TCRs were above 1 in 1000 frequency, and no evidence was found of alterations in global repertoire structure. Patch test score correlated positively with the number of PT1 expanded TCRs, reaching significance at thresholds 8, 16 and 32 but not at 4.

CDR1 and CDR2 (SEHNR, FQNEAQ) derive from the germline V gene (reference sequence). V has 4 bases trimmed and J has 11 bases trimmed; junction bases matching no gene number 4. The CDR3, from cysteine to phenylalanine, totals 12 residues. Only the CDR3 part of the read is kept: 36 bases, read in frame from the first base. The library relied on RACE. The reads were generated on a NextSeq 500. During library preparation, unique molecular identifiers were attached to individual cDNA molecules so that TCRs could be counted in a quantitative, reproducible way. For every blood RNA sample, sequencing covered both the TCR alpha and TCR beta chains. On the study's bioinformatics: Samples had a median of roughly 98,000 TCRs, with a range from 23,224 to 690,600. V, J and CDR3 annotation of the TCR reads was carried out using the Decombinator software suite. To make PS versus PT1 abundance plots, every sample was subsampled to the same number of TCRs (28,000). TCRs were defined as expanded if absent before sensitization and observed at least eight times at the 2-week time point. Clones were called with MiXCR by TCRdb after fastp trimmed the public reads at Q25, and only in-frame beta chains were retained. Rows are combined by CDR3 protein, so each entry shows the most common genes and DNA. None of the V and J calls come from the authors' own analysis; TCRdb made them. The table for this sample lists about 300,000 distinct CDR3 sequences; about 5% of them were counted only once. Around 8.6% of the sample belongs to the ten largest clones.

The time point label on this specimen signifies: pre-sensitization, week 0. This specimen's treatment or condition label, per the study, means: therapeutic diphenylcyclopropenone sensitization with weekly scalp DPC. Blood at each patch-test visit was drawn before the patch test was applied. To be eligible, patients had to be aged 18 to 70, diagnosed with alopecia and judged suitable for DPC therapy, while pregnant patients were excluded. Total RNA was extracted from unfractionated whole blood that had been collected in Tempus Blood RNA tubes. This clonotype was obtained from a young woman with alopecia areata. Some clones in this sample may be carry-over from other donors' samples. The chain is made from TRBV7-9 and TRBJ1-1; 10 junctional bases match TRBD1. This material consisted of whole blood, taken in connection with sensitization to the hapten diphenylcyclopropenone (DPC). Read as DNA, the sequence is TGTGCCAGCAGCTCGGACAGGGGGATTGCTTTCTTT. Translated, it gives CASSSDRGIAFF. Reference TRBV7-9 and TRBJ1-1 proteins supply the regions before and after the CDR3; the full variable domain is: DTGVSQNPRHKITKRGQNVTFRCDPISEHNRLYWYRQTLGQGPEFLTYFQNEAQLEKSRLLSDRFSAERPKGSFSTLEIQRTEQGDSAMYLCASSSDRGIAFFGQGTRLTVV.